This T cell receptor (beta chain) was profiled in a study of beta chain features in type 1 diabetes. The table lists this clone with many counts. Antigen: not known. Study-wide points: Moderate but significant shortening of TCRB CDR3s was recorded in all four CD4+ subsets from Type 1 diabetes patients. TCRB repertoires of naive, central memory and Treg cells appeared more similar among patients than among healthy donors.

TCRB transcripts that were expressed got sequenced, as all of the isolated RNA had been reverse transcribed. Clones were read by immunoSEQ multiplex PCR, and TCRdb kept only the in-frame ones, dropping some. The repertoire holds around 180,000 clones, with almost 8% as singletons. The clonotype comes from a young man with type 1 diabetes. The source material was central memory CD4+ T cells from blood.

The CDR3 DNA sequence: TGTGCCAGTAGTGGGCGGACAGGGGCCCCTTTGGGCACTGAAGCTTTCTTT. Translating it yields CASSGRTGAPLGTEAFF. The chain recombines TRBV19 with TRBJ1-1; TRBD1 aligns across 9 bases. Germline CDR1 is LNHDA and CDR2 is SQIVND (reference sequence). The trim removed 5 bases at V and 4 bases at J, leaving 14 bases unmatched. The CDR3 totals 17 residues.